The TCR beta chain under discussion was sequenced for a study of blood T cells in healthy people across ages. The CDR3 contains 13 residues. V was shortened by 7 bases and J by 5 bases, with 17 bases between the two germline ends. The V gene's germline CDR1 is SQVTM and CDR2 ANQGSEA. Then a second PCR, running about 7 to 11 cycles, was carried out with a sample-barcoded 5' primer and a J-beta primer mix. With 12 random nucleotides, a template-switch adaptor tagged each individual cDNA molecule. TCRdb re-called the 5' RACE reads with MiXCR, one entry per CDR3 protein. Of 1.5 million to 1.9 million distinct CDR3 sequences in the sample, 35% to 45% were seen once.

V gene TRBV29-1 combines with J gene TRBJ1-1, with D hard to call. Sequencing used blood. This sequence was found in a woman under 30 in good health. CDR3 amino acids: CSGEPLSRTEAFF. CDR3 bases: TGCAGCGGTGAGCCCCTAAGCCGGACTGAAGCTTTCTTT. Full variable domain (rest looked up from reference TRBV29-1 and TRBJ1-1): SAVISQKPSRDICQRGTSLTIQCQVDSQVTMMFWYRQQPGQSLTLIATANQGSEATYESGFVIDKFPISRPNLTFSTLTVSNMSPEDSSIYLCSGEPLSRTEAFFGQGTRLTVV.